This TCR beta chain was recovered during a study of T cell repertoires in cytomegalovirus infection. For the study at large: Used in the study were CMV epitopes, some recently identified and HLA-C-restricted, others well-studied and HLA-B-restricted.

The CDR3 has 17 amino acids. Germline CDR1 reads SGHDN; CDR2 reads FVKESK. The V and J ends lost 3 bases and 2 bases respectively, with 18 bases between them. From the reads, TCRdb called clonotypes with MiXCR, one entry per CDR3 protein. This sample has roughly 800,000 distinct CDR3 sequences, with about 28% found just once. Notes on the study in general: The response measured ex vivo was dominated by TCR beta clonotypes (HLA-C-restricted and CMV-specific).

A remark on this clonotype: Its antigen is currently unknown.

The chain is built from TRBV14 and TRBJ2-3, with D perhaps matching TRBD1 (6 bases). This receptor was taken from a human donor in good health (CMV status not recorded). Some clones in this sample may be carry-over from other donors' samples. The source material was cultured CD8+ T cells from PBMCs, sampled from culture after CMV antigen stimulation. CDR3 loop: CASSQFPGHTFTDTQYF. In DNA, the CDR3 is TGTGCCAGCAGCCAGTTTCCGGGACACACTTTCACAGATACGCAGTATTTT.